This is a list of T cell receptor beta chains from one sample in a study of T cells in Graves' hyperthyroidism and ophthalmopathy. MiXCR, run by TCRdb on the multiplex PCR reads, gives a single entry per CDR3 protein. The sample contains over 700,000 distinct CDR3 sequences, around a sixth of which appear only once. The sequencing input was blood. These receptors were obtained from a woman aged 45-65 years with Graves' hyperthyroidism that later progressed to Graves' ophthalmopathy. CDR3s include the opening cysteine and the closing phenylalanine or tryptophan. The D gene is left open where the match is weak. Clone sizes are given selectively: once, few, many, or a class where the clone is expanded.

NA,few,TRBV15,15,TRBJ1-2,CATSRDPTPNYGYTF,TGTGCCACCAGCAGAGACCCCACACCGAACTATGGCTACACCTTC
NA,NA,TRBV29-1,12,TRBJ2-7,CSVDGPGYEQYF,TGCAGCGTTGACGGCCCTGGGTACGAGCAGTACTTC
TRBD1,many,TRBV18,14,TRBJ2-7,CASSPMDRAYEQYF,TGTGCCAGCTCACCTATGGACAGGGCTTACGAGCAGTACTTC
TRBD1,many,TRBV20-1,16,TRBJ2-3,CSARDRTGMSTDTQYF,TGCAGTGCTAGAGACCGGACAGGGATGAGTACAGATACGCAGTATTTT
NA,few,TRBV2,14,TRBJ1-5,CASSGERNHQPQHF,TGTGCCAGCAGTGGCGAGCGGAATCATCAGCCCCAGCATTTT
TRBD1,NA,TRBV28,13,TRBJ2-7,CASSLTGQGEQYF,TGTGCCAGCAGTTTAACCGGACAGGGCGAGCAGTACTTC
NA,many,TRBV7-8,15,TRBJ1-2,CASSLASVQGGGYTF,TGTGCCAGCAGCTTAGCTTCTGTGCAGGGCGGTGGCTACACCTTC
NA,many,TRBV27,14,TRBJ2-7,CASSFYREAYEQYF,TGTGCCAGCAGTTTTTATAGGGAAGCCTACGAGCAGTACTTC
NA,many,TRBV5-1,14,TRBJ1-1,CASSRREETTEAFF,TGCGCCAGCAGCCGACGAGAGGAGACCACTGAAGCTTTCTTT
NA,many,TRBV11-2,15,TRBJ2-1,CASSLEGSSYNEQFF,TGTGCCAGCAGCTTAGAGGGGAGCTCCTACAATGAGCAGTTCTTC
NA,many,TRBV12-3/TRBV12-4,16,TRBJ1-1,CASRSSGAGANTEAFF,TGTGCCAGCAGGTCAAGTGGGGCAGGAGCGAACACTGAAGCTTTCTTT
TRBD2,few,TRBV5-1,16,TRBJ2-1,CASSLLQLAGSNEQFF,TGCGCCAGCAGCCTACTTCAACTAGCGGGGTCGAATGAGCAGTTCTTC
NA,many,TRBV7-6,13,TRBJ2-3,CASSLFSADTQYF,TGTGCCAGCAGCTTATTCAGTGCCGATACGCAGTATTTT
NA,few,TRBV29-1,14,TRBJ2-1,CSVEEFQSGGEQFF,TGCAGCGTTGAAGAGTTCCAGTCGGGTGGTGAGCAGTTCTTC
NA,NA,TRBV10-3,16,TRBJ2-1,CAISDLMGAKNNEQFF,TGTGCCATCAGTGATCTTATGGGGGCAAAAAACAATGAGCAGTTCTTC
NA,few,TRBV6-1,10,TRBJ2-7,CASSFAEQYF,TGTGCCAGCTCGTTCGCTGAGCAGTACTTC
NA,NA,TRBV5-1,14,TRBJ1-1,CASSLPGQNTEAFF,TGCGCCAGCAGCTTGCCGGGGCAGAACACTGAAGCTTTCTTT
TRBD1,many,TRBV12-3/TRBV12-4,13,TRBJ1-1,CASSTGGTTEAFF,TGTGCCAGCAGCACAGGGGGAACCACTGAAGCTTTCTTT
NA,many,TRBV3-1,17,TRBJ1-2,CASSQDLSLGGSYGYTF,TGTGCCAGCAGCCAAGATTTGAGTCTCGGGGGTTCCTATGGCTACACCTTC
NA,NA,TRBV6-1,19,TRBJ1-5,CASSEQVTRAAHSNQPQHF,TGTGCCAGCAGTGAACAAGTTACTAGGGCAGCCCATAGCAATCAGCCCCAGCATTTT
NA,NA,TRBV19,15,TRBJ1-1,CASRLRRDGNTEAFF,TGTGCCAGTAGATTGCGAAGGGACGGGAACACTGAAGCTTTCTTT
TRBD1,few,TRBV7-9,17,TRBJ1-5,CASSPGQGARLGQPQHF,TGTGCCAGCAGCCCTGGACAGGGGGCGCGTCTGGGTCAGCCCCAGCATTTT
TRBD1,many,TRBV5-1,17,TRBJ1-2,CASSLGRTGGLVYGYTF,TGCGCCAGCAGCTTGGGACGGACAGGGGGCCTGGTATATGGCTACACCTTC
NA,NA,TRBV19,13,TRBJ1-1,CASSIVLNTEAFF,TGTGCCAGTAGTATTGTGTTGAACACTGAAGCTTTCTTT
NA,many,TRBV20-1,13,TRBJ1-1,CSARGGVNTEAFF,TGCAGTGCTAGAGGGGGGGTGAACACTGAAGCTTTCTTT
NA,few,TRBV19,14,TRBJ2-4,CASSEAARANIQYF,TGTGCCAGTAGCGAGGCGGCTAGGGCAAACATTCAGTACTTC
NA,NA,TRBV7-6,15,TRBJ2-3,CASSLAPTRPDTQYF,TGTGCCAGCAGCTTAGCTCCAACTAGGCCAGATACGCAGTATTTT
TRBD1,many,TRBV3-1,17,TRBJ2-1,CASSRDRVAISGNEQFF,TGTGCCAGCAGCCGCGACAGGGTGGCTATATCGGGTAATGAGCAGTTCTTC
NA,NA,TRBV7-2,15,TRBJ2-3,CASSIYRALVDTQYF,TGTGCCAGCAGCATATACAGGGCCTTGGTAGATACGCAGTATTTT
TRBD1,NA,TRBV3-1,14,TRBJ1-4,CASSRQGDDEKLFF,TGTGCCAGCAGCCGACAGGGGGACGATGAAAAACTGTTTTTT
TRBD1,NA,TRBV12-3/TRBV12-4,16,TRBJ2-2,CASSYSWTGKTGELFF,TGTGCCAGCAGTTACTCTTGGACAGGGAAAACCGGGGAGCTGTTTTTT
NA,NA,TRBV24-1,13,TRBJ2-1,CATSDSDRHEQFF,TGTGCCACCAGTGATTCGGACCGCCATGAGCAGTTCTTC
TRBD1,few,TRBV27,15,TRBJ1-2,CASSLPGQGAGGYTF,TGTGCCAGCAGTTTACCCGGACAGGGGGCAGGAGGCTACACCTTC
TRBD1,NA,TRBV2,15,TRBJ2-7,CASKDPRTGSNEQYF,TGTGCCAGCAAAGATCCCCGGACAGGGAGCAACGAGCAGTACTTC
TRBD1,NA,TRBV20-1,12,TRBJ1-1,CSARRGGGEVFF,TGCAGTGCTCGCAGGGGGGGTGGTGAAGTTTTCTTT